Described below is a single T cell receptor beta chain sequence and its context. Its antigen is currently unknown. These data are taken from a study of CD8 T cells in ankylosing spondylitis. Germline V gene lookup returns CDR1 SEHNR and CDR2 FQNEAQ (reference sequence). This CDR3 has 12 amino acids. Trimming pared 4 bases from V and 10 bases from J, leaving 11 bases between. TCRdb re-called the 5' RACE reads through MiXCR, storing one row per CDR3 protein. The sample carries 200,000 to 250,000 distinct CDR3 sequences, 6% to 8.5% recorded once. Study results and caveats: Several highly homologous variants made up a TCR beta motif that seemed to typify ankylosing spondylitis blood.

The sequenced sample consisted of blood, either unsorted or a sorted T cell fraction (not recorded which). This sequence joins TRBV7-9 and TRBJ2-1, with a tentative D call TRBD1 (6 bases). This sequence was found in a male donor with ankylosing spondylitis. The CDR3: CASSSRGTEQFF. The CDR3 coding sequence is TGTGCCAGCAGCTCAAGAGGGACAGAGCAGTTCTTC.